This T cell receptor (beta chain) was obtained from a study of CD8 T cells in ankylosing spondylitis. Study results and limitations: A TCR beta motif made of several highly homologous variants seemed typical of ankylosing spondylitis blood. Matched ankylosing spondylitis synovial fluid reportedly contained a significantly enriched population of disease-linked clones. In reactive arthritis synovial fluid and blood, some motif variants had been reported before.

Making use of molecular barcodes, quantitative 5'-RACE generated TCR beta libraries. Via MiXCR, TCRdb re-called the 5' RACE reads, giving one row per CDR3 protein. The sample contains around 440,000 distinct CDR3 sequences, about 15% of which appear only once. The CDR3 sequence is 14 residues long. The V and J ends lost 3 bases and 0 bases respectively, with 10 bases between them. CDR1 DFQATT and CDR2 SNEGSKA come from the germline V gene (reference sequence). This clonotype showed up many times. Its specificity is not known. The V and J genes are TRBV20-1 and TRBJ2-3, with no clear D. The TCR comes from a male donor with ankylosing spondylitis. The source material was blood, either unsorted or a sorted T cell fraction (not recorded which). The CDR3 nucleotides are TGCAGTGCTAGTATGGCGACTAGCACAGATACGCAGTATTTT. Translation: CSASMATSTDTQYF.